This TCR beta chain derives from a study of blood T cell repertoires in COVID-19. Overall study: COVID-19 samples, acute and convalescent, were from the United States, Italy and Spain. Nucleic acid was either cDNA or gDNA, and it came from T cells, B-cell-depleted T cells, or PBMCs.

The data were produced by immunoSEQ multiplex PCR, yet TCRdb's version contains in-frame clones alone and is incomplete. The sample carries 380,000 or so clones, 87% recorded once. The ends were cut back, 4 bases at V and 7 bases at J, with 14 bases in the middle. In germline, CDR1 is SNHLY, CDR2 FYNNEI. CDR3 length equals 15 residues. Participants' own reports of clinical history determined their cohort assignment. The clonotype comes from a man aged 25 to 40 who had recovered from COVID-19. The sequencing input was PBMCs or T cells enriched from blood (not recorded which). J is TRBJ1-6 and V is TRBV2; tentative D call: TRBD1 (5 bases). The CDR3 loop reads CASSGTSSRNSPLHF. CDR3 DNA sequence: TGTGCCAGCAGTGGGACATCGAGTCGGAATTCACCCCTCCACTTT.